This paragraph reports one T cell receptor (beta chain). This record comes from a study of T cell responses to AZD1222 COVID-19 vaccine. Using immunoSEQ multiplex PCR, the repertoire was profiled, and TCRdb retains in-frame clones only, with some absent. The sample lists 95,000 to 110,000 clones; about 92% were seen once. The CDR3 covers 13 residues. CDR1 is SGHTA, CDR2 FQGNSA, per germline. Trimming removed 5 bases from V and 7 bases from J, with 14 bases in between. Here the sequenced sample was peripheral blood, taken on day 0 of AZD1222 vaccination. J is TRBJ1-2 and V is TRBV7-2; D gene ambiguous. The clonotype originates from an adult in good health. In nucleotides, the CDR3 is TGTGCCAGCAGCACCTATCGCTCTGGTGGCTACACCTTC. Residues: CASSTYRSGGYTF.